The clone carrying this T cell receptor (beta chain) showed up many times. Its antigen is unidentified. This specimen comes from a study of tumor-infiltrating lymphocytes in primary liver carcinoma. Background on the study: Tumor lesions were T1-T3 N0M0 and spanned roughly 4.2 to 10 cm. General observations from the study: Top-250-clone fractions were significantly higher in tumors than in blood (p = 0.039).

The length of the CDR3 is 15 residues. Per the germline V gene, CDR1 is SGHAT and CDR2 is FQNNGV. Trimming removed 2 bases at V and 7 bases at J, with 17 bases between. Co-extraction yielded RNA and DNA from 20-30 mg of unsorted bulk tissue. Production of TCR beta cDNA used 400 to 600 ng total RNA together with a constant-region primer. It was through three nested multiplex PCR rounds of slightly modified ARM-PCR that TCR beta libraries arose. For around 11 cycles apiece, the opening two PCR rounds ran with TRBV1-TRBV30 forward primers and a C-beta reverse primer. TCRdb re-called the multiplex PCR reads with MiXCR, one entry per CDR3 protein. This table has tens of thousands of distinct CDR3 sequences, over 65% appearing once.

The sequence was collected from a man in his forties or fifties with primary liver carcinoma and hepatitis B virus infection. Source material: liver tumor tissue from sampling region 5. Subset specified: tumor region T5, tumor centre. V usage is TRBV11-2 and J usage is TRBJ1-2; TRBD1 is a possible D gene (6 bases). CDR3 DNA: TGTGCCAGCAGCTTAACAATACAGGGAGATGGTGGCTACACCTTC. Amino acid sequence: CASSLTIQGDGGYTF.